The sample holds a few counts of the clone carrying this TCR beta chain. Its specificity is unknown. This sample is drawn from a study of CD8 T cells in ankylosing spondylitis. General study points: CD8+ cells made up the disease-linked clones, which were relatively rare in peripheral blood. Previous work reported some of these motif variants in the synovial fluid and blood of reactive arthritis. Ankylosing spondylitis blood appeared to be characterized by a TCR beta motif of fewer than ten highly homologous variants. According to the report, clones linked to the disease were significantly enriched in matched synovial fluid samples taken from ankylosing spondylitis patients.

For TCR beta, libraries came from quantitative 5'-RACE with molecular barcodes. TCRdb reprocessed the 5' RACE reads with MiXCR, giving one entry per CDR3 protein. The repertoire has under 950,000 distinct CDR3 sequences, over 15% of them found once; the top ten carry roughly a fifth. The CDR3 runs 17 residues. Trimming took off 1 base at V and 0 bases at J, with 12 bases between the two ends. The germline V gene has CDR1 SSHAT and CDR2 FNYEAQ (reference sequence). The TCR was taken from a male donor with ankylosing spondylitis. The specimen sequenced was blood, either unsorted or a sorted T cell fraction (not recorded which). The chain combines TRBV7-7 with TRBJ2-2; D might be TRBD2 (6 bases). The CDR3 protein is CASSLDPGLANTGELFF. The CDR3 nucleotides read TGTGCCAGCAGCTTAGACCCGGGACTTGCGAACACCGGGGAGCTGTTTTTT.